This TCR beta chain is from a study of shared clonotypes between healthy human individuals. Study-wide results and limits: Sorted-subset samples were not fully sequenced, rarefaction indicated. Only a few donors were included, so the genetic and exposure-history diversity represented was limited.

A note on this clone: Its target is not known.

Cells designated naive CD8 were CD45RO-negative and were positively selected for CCR7, with terminally differentiated effector memory CD45RA+ cells excluded. For each subset, genomic DNA was distributed in equal portions over several immunoSEQ plates. The repertoire was sequenced with immunoSEQ multiplex PCR; TCRdb's copy has only in-frame clones and lacks some. In the table there are over 800,000 clones, 80% to 95% of which are singletons. This CDR3 comprises 15 residues. Germline-derived CDR1 and CDR2 are SGDLS and YYNGEE. Trimming pared 3 bases from V and 0 bases from J, leaving 11 bases between. This clonotype was obtained from a man younger than 40 in good health. The source material was naive CD8+ T cells sorted from blood. The chain is built from TRBV9 and TRBJ2-3, with a weak D call TRBD2 (6 bases). As DNA, the CDR3 is TGTGCCAGCAGCGCCCAAGGGACTAGCACAGATACGCAGTATTTT. Its translation: CASSAQGTSTDTQYF.